This entry is about one TCR beta chain. Trimming removed 0 bases at V and 5 bases at J, with 12 bases between. This CDR3 contains 15 residues. The germline CDR1 and CDR2 sequences are SNHLY and FYNNEI. These data belong to a study of PD-L1 blockade in urothelial cancer. On the study more broadly: Atezolizumab at 1,200 mg intravenously every 3 weeks was started by patients in 2014. Treatment start was followed by blood analysis at 3 weeks (second dose) and again at 6 weeks.

Method: immunoSEQ multiplex PCR; TCRdb's copy keeps in-frame clones and lacks some. The sample records about 120,000 clones, more than 75% being singletons. As for time point: peripheral blood 6 weeks after treatment start. The rearrangement uses TRBV2 and TRBJ2-3; D might be TRBD2 (6 bases). The sample here was PBMCs, taken around atezolizumab (anti-PD-L1) treatment. The source is a man aged 50-59 years with urothelial cancer. The CDR3, as DNA: TGTGCCAGCAGTGAAGCCCCGACTAGGCGAGATACGCAGTATTTT. Protein product: CASSEAPTRRDTQYF. The whole variable domain, remainder taken from reference TRBV2 and TRBJ2-3, is EPEVTQTPSHQVTQMGQEVILRCVPISNHLYFYWYRQILGQKVEFLVSFYNNEISEKSEIFDDQFSVERPDGSNFTLKIRSTKLEDSAMYFCASSEAPTRRDTQYFGPGTRLTVL.